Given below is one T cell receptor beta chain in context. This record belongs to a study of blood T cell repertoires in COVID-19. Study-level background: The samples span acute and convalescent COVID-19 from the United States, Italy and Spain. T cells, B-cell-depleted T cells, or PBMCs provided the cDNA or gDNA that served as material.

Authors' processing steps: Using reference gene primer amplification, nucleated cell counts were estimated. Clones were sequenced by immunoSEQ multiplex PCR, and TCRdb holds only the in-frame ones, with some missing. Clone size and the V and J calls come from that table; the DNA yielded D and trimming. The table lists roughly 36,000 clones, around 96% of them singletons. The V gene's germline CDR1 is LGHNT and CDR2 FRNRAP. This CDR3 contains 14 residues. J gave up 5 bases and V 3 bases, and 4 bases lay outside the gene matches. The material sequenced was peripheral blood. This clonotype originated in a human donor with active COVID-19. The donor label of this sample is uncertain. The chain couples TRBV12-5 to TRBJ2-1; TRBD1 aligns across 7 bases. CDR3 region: CASGFSDRDNEQFF. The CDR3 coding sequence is TGTGCTAGTGGTTTCTCCGACAGGGACAATGAGCAGTTCTTC.